This entry lists 14 T cell receptor beta chains sequenced from one sample in a study of T-cell reconstitution after alpha-beta-depleted transplantation in children. Preparation of the TCRbeta library used unique molecular identifiers. TCRdb analysed the PCR reads with MiXCR anew, one entry per CDR3 protein. This sample yields around 480,000 distinct CDR3 sequences, of which approximately 30% are seen a single time; 2% to 2.5% belongs to the top ten. The source was PBMCs from the stem cell graft donor, collected from the stem cell graft. Receptor source: a human donor who donated a stem cell graft to a child with aplastic anemia.

The CDR3 DNA reads TGTGCCACCAGCCCCCTCCGCCCCACGACAGGGGGATGGCAGTTCTTC. This encodes CATSPLRPTTGGWQFF. The chain has TRBV15 and TRBJ2-1, with 9 bases identical to TRBD1. The V gene's germline CDR1 is LNHNV and CDR2 YYDKDF (reference sequence). The CDR3 has 16 amino acids. V was clipped by 5 bases and J by 12 bases; unmatched bases: 17.

The V gene is TRBV3-1, the J gene TRBJ2-3; D gene unclear. The CDR3 has 16 amino acids. CDR1 is LGHDT and CDR2 is YNNKEL in the germline V gene (reference sequence). V lost 0 bases to trimming and J lost 0 bases, with 10 bases between them. The CDR3 DNA reads TGTGCCAGCAGCCAAGAGGTAGTCCTCAGCACAGATACGCAGTATTTT. Its translation is CASSQEVVLSTDTQYF.

This clonotype was seen more than once but under ten times. The V and J genes are TRBV19 and TRBJ1-5; D gene uncertain. CDR3 length: 15 residues. The V end lost 7 bases, the J end lost 0 bases, and 13 bases lay between the germline ends. Germline CDR1 and CDR2: LNHDA and SQIVND (reference sequence). CDR3 region: CASTDGLPSNQPQHF. CDR3 sequence (DNA): TGTGCCAGTACCGACGGTTTACCTAGCAATCAGCCCCAGCATTTT. Variable domain in full (rest from reference TRBV19 and TRBJ1-5): DGGITQSPKYLFRKEGQNVTLSCEQNLNHDAMYWYRQDPGQGLRLIYYSQIVNDFQKGDIAEGYSVSREKKESFPLTVTSAQKNPTAFYLCASTDGLPSNQPQHFGDGTRLSIL.

The rearrangement joins TRBV20-1 to TRBJ2-1, with TRBD2 identical over 13 bases. Germline-derived CDR1 and CDR2 are DFQATT and SNEGSKA (reference sequence). The CDR3 length is 16 residues. V gave up 1 base and J gave up 5 bases; unmatched junction bases: 5. CDR3 sequence reads: CSARGLAGGRHNEQFF. The CDR3 region has the DNA TGCAGTGCTAGAGGACTAGCGGGAGGCAGACACAATGAGCAGTTCTTC.

The chain couples TRBV7-2 to TRBJ2-3; weak D call: TRBD2 (5 bases). This CDR3 has 14 amino acids. CDR1 SGHTA and CDR2 FQGNSA come from the germline V gene. V lost 6 bases to trimming and J lost 4 bases, with 14 bases between them. The CDR3 here is CASSLPPGADTQYF. DNA of the CDR3: TGTGCCAGCAGTTTGCCCCCCGGGGCAGATACGCAGTATTTT.

This chain uses TRBV12-3 or TRBV12-4 with TRBJ1-5; D perhaps matches TRBD1 (6 bases). Trimming took 7 bases from V and 7 from J, leaving 26 bases between them. The CDR3 sequence is 17 residues long. For the CDR3, the DNA is TGTGCCAGCAAGTTTTCCGGGGACAAGTCTAGTGGGCAGCCCCAGCATTTT. Protein product: CASKFSGDKSSGQPQHF.

The chain is built from TRBV7-2 and TRBJ2-3, with D unresolved. Trimming took 5 bases from V and 5 from J, leaving 17 bases between them. The CDR3 sequence is 15 residues long. The germline CDR1 and CDR2 sequences are SGHTA and FQGNSA. The CDR3 loop is CASSPRSGSRDTQYF. Here the CDR3 DNA reads TGTGCCAGCAGCCCCCGCTCCGGGTCCAGAGATACGCAGTATTTT.

This clonotype was picked up a small number of times. The chain carries TRBV10-3 and TRBJ2-3; 12 nucleotides agree with TRBD2. V trimming: 4 bases; J trimming: 3 bases; junction bases outside the gene matches: 5. This CDR3 contains 16 residues. Looked up from germline, CDR1 is ENHRY and CDR2 is SYGVKD. The CDR3 reads CAISGLAGERTDTQYF. For the CDR3, the DNA is TGTGCCATCAGTGGACTAGCGGGAGAGAGGACAGATACGCAGTATTTT.

The chain couples TRBV5-3 to TRBJ2-3; 8 nucleotides line up with TRBD2. TRBV5-3 is known as an ORF, though its function is uncertain. The CDR3 covers 20 residues. The trim removed 7 bases at V and 1 base at J, leaving 23 bases unmatched. The CDR3 protein is CARSSEHIAGYLSRTDTQYF. Written as DNA, the CDR3 is TGTGCCAGATCGTCTGAACACATAGCGGGGTATTTATCTCGCACAGATACGCAGTATTTT.

V gene TRBV5-1 combines with J gene TRBJ2-3; 9 bases line up with TRBD2. The CDR3 extends over 14 amino acids. Trimming at V came to 6 bases and at J to 4 bases, leaving 6 bases not matched to a gene. Looked up from germline, CDR1 is SGHRS and CDR2 is YFSETQ. The CDR3 loop is CASMVAGDADTQYF. As DNA, the CDR3 is TGCGCCAGCATGGTAGCGGGAGATGCAGATACGCAGTATTTT.

This clonotype was counted a single time. The V call is TRBV18, the J call TRBJ2-3; TRBD2 matches 11 bases. This CDR3 region has 17 residues. V was pared by 4 bases and J by 6 bases, with 12 bases of the junction left unmatched. Germline values: CDR1 KGHSH, CDR2 LQKENI. The CDR3 DNA follows: TGTGCCAGCTCACTCCTCATTAGCGGGAGGGCCTTGGATACGCAGTATTTT. It translates to CASSLLISGRALDTQYF.

This chain joins TRBV7-9 and TRBJ1-1; possibly TRBD1 for D (5 bases). This CDR3 is built from 16 residues. Trimming pared 5 bases from V and 1 base from J, leaving 17 bases between. CDR1 SEHNR and CDR2 FQNEAQ come from the germline V gene (reference sequence). In DNA, the CDR3 is TGTGCCAGCAGCCCTGGAAAGGGGAGTGGGAACACTGAAGCTTTCTTT. This translates into CASSPGKGSGNTEAFF.

This rearrangement joins TRBV7-2 to TRBJ2-7, with 7 bases matching TRBD1. The CDR3 contains 15 residues. Germline V gives CDR1 SGHTA, CDR2 FQGNSA. Unmatched junction bases numbered 11, after V lost 5 bases and J lost 4 bases. DNA for the CDR3: TGTGCCAGCAGCCGGACCGGGACAGAAGTATACGAGCAGTACTTC. This gives the protein CASSRTGTEVYEQYF.

This clonotype was counted ten times or more. Being one base from a much bigger clone, this may be a read error. The rearrangement links TRBV6-6 to TRBJ2-1; maybe TRBD1 (5 bases). V was pared by 7 bases and J by 15 bases, with 22 bases between. The CDR3 contains 13 residues. Germline V gene sequence: CDR1 MNHNY, CDR2 SVGAGI (reference sequence). The CDR3 sequence: CASIDTVARRGFF. For the CDR3, the DNA is TGTGCCAGCATCGACACGGTGGCCAGAAGGGGGTTCTTC.